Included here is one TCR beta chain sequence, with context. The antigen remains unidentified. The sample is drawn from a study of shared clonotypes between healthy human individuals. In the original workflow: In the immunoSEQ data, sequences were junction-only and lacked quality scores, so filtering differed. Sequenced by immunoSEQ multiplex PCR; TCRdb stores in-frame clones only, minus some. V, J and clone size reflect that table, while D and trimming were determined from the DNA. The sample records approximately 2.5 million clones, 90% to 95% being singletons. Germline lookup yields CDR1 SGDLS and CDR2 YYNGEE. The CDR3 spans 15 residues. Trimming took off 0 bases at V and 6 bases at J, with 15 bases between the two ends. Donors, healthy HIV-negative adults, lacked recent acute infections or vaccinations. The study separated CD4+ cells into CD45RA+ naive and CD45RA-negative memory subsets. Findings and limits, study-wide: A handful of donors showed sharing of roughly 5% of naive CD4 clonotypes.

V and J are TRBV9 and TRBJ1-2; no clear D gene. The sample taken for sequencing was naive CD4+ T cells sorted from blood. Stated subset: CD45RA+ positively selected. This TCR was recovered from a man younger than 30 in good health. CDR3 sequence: CASSVGIQEVDGYTF. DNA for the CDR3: TGTGCCAGCAGCGTAGGGATCCAGGAAGTGGATGGCTACACCTTC.